The 26 T cell receptor beta chains below come from one sample, sequenced in a study of identical twins. One entry per CDR3 protein results from TCRdb running MiXCR on the 5' RACE reads. The sample holds 450,000 to 600,000 distinct CDR3 sequences, about 22% seen once. These data also featured in a second study, about yellow fever vaccine responses in identical twins.

Sequencing was performed on CD4+ T cells sorted from blood. The source is a woman aged 18-29 years in good health.

This clonotype occurred a few times. This rearrangement joins TRBV2 to TRBJ2-7; D is undetermined. This CDR3 spans 14 amino acids. Trimming shortened V by 5 bases and J by 2 bases, and 13 bases separated the two germline ends. Germline lookup yields CDR1 SNHLY and CDR2 FYNNEI. Here the CDR3 reads CASSPALPTYEQYV. The CDR3 DNA sequence: TGTGCCAGCAGTCCTGCCCTGCCTACCTACGAGCAGTACGTC.

V usage is TRBV29-1 and J usage is TRBJ1-5; D gene ambiguous. V dropped 6 bases and J dropped 1 base, with 10 bases sitting between them. This CDR3 contains 13 residues. Germline lookup yields CDR1 SQVTM and CDR2 ANQGSEA. The CDR3 spells CSVQSGSNQPQHF. The CDR3, as DNA: TGCAGCGTCCAGAGTGGAAGCAATCAGCCCCAGCATTTT.

The genes are TRBV20-1 and TRBJ2-7; D gene ambiguous. The V end lost 4 bases, the J end lost 0 bases, and 13 bases lay between the germline ends. CDR1 and CDR2 (germline): DFQATT, SNEGSKA (reference sequence). The CDR3 is 14 amino acids. The CDR3 loop reads CSAKDPPPSYEQYV. Written as DNA, the CDR3 is TGCAGTGCTAAAGACCCCCCGCCCTCCTACGAGCAGTACGTC.

The table lists this clonotype with a few counts. V and J are TRBV6-5 and TRBJ2-6, with TRBD1 matching 7 bases. The CDR3 length is 16 residues. V gave up 0 bases and J gave up 2 bases; unmatched junction bases: 1. The germline V gene encodes CDR1 MNHEY and CDR2 SVGAGI. The CDR3 loop reads CASSYSGGAGANVLTF. The CDR3 nucleotides are TGTGCCAGCAGTTACTCAGGGGGCGCTGGGGCCAACGTCCTGACTTTC.

The V gene is TRBV20-1, the J gene TRBJ2-3; weak D call: TRBD2 (5 bases). With 0 bases removed from V and 2 bases from J, the gap between germline ends came to 12 bases. The CDR3 spans 15 residues. The germline gives CDR1 DFQATT, CDR2 SNEGSKA (reference sequence). The CDR3 nucleotides are TGCAGTGCTAGAGATCCGGACTTACACACAGATACGCAGTATTTT. This gives the protein CSARDPDLHTDTQYF.

This clonotype was observed a few times. The CDR3 DNA sequence: TGTGCCAGCACCGGAGACAGTGGGGGCTACGAGCAGTACTTC. Its protein product is CASTGDSGGYEQYF. V usage is TRBV12-3 or TRBV12-4 and J usage is TRBJ2-7; D tentatively fits TRBD1 or TRBD2 (5 bases each). The CDR3 is made up of 14 amino acids. Trimming pared 7 bases from V and 3 bases from J, leaving 16 bases between.

The chain joins TRBV6-2 or TRBV6-3 to TRBJ2-5; D is unresolved. From germline, CDR1 is MNHEY and CDR2 SVGEGT. V was clipped by 2 bases and J by 3 bases, with 19 bases between them. The CDR3 loop spans 17 amino acids. CDR3 nucleotides: TGTGCCAGCAGTTACGTCTCCCCGGGTATGAAGAAAGAGACCCAGTACTTC. This gives the protein CASSYVSPGMKKETQYF.

There are a few counts of this clonotype. The V gene is TRBV29-1, the J gene TRBJ2-1; TRBD2 agrees at 10 bases. The germline V gene encodes CDR1 SQVTM and CDR2 ANQGSEA. V gave up 8 bases and J gave up 4 bases; unmatched junction bases: 14. The CDR3 has 16 residues. CDR3 sequence (DNA): TGCAGCTCCTCCGTTAGCGGGAGGAAAGGGTACAATGAGCAGTTCTTC. It specifies CSSSVSGRKGYNEQFF.

This clonotype has just a few counts. The chain uses TRBV5-1 and TRBJ1-3; 7 positions match TRBD1. CDR1 is SGHRS, CDR2 YFSETQ, per germline. V lost 4 bases, J lost 3 bases, and 7 bases stayed unmatched. The CDR3 consists of 15 residues. The CDR3 here is CASSERGRLGNTIYF. In nucleotides, the CDR3 is TGCGCCAGCAGCGAAAGGGGGCGGCTTGGAAACACCATATATTTT. Combining the CDR3 with reference TRBV5-1 and TRBJ1-3 gives the whole variable domain KAGVTQTPRYLIKTRGQQVTLSCSPISGHRSVSWYQQTPGQGLQFLFEYFSETQRNKGNFPGRFSGRQFSNSRSEMNVSTLELGDSALYLCASSERGRLGNTIYFGEGSWLTVV.

The chain couples TRBV10-3 to TRBJ2-1; either TRBD1 or TRBD2 may fit D (5 bases each). The ends were cut back, 10 bases at V and 9 bases at J, with 13 bases in the middle. The CDR3 is 11 residues long. Germline CDR1 ENHRY, CDR2 SYGVKD. CDR3 sequence reads: CATRGAGEQFF. CDR3 sequence (DNA): TGTGCCACCCGAGGGGCGGGTGAGCAGTTCTTC.

V is TRBV3-1 and J is TRBJ2-7, with 9 bases fitting TRBD2. Losses at the gene ends were 4 bases for V and 10 bases for J; bases not matched to a gene: 17. This CDR3 is built from 16 residues. The germline V gene has CDR1 LGHDT and CDR2 YNNKEL (reference sequence). The CDR3 sequence is CASSPVTLAGAEPQYF. DNA of the CDR3: TGTGCCAGCAGCCCGGTGACTTTAGCGGGAGCGGAGCCACAGTACTTC.

The J gene is TRBJ2-3, the V gene TRBV12-3 or TRBV12-4; TRBD1 might be the D (6 bases). V lost 0 bases and J lost 0, with 10 bases in between. The CDR3 is 16 residues long. In DNA, the CDR3 is TGTGCCAGCAGTTTAGCGGGGGCTCTAAGCACAGATACGCAGTATTTT. This codes for CASSLAGALSTDTQYF.

In this sample, this clonotype turned up a few times. The rearrangement links TRBV20-1 to TRBJ1-1, with TRBD1 matching over 8 bases. Losses at the gene ends were 7 bases for V and 3 bases for J; bases not matched to a gene: 10. CDR3 length equals 14 residues. Germline V gives CDR1 DFQATT, CDR2 SNEGSKA (reference sequence). CDR3 in amino acids: CSGGAGGADTEAFF. In DNA form, the CDR3 reads TGCAGTGGGGGTGCAGGGGGCGCCGACACTGAAGCTTTCTTT.

The chain couples TRBV5-4 to TRBJ2-2; the D gene is possibly TRBD1 (5 bases). Germline assignment: CDR1 SGHNT and CDR2 YYREEE (reference sequence). This CDR3 has 15 amino acids. V shed 0 bases and J shed 6 bases, with 12 bases lying between them. The CDR3, as DNA: TGTGCCAGCAGCTTGGTGGGCAGGGTGGCCGGGGAGCTGTTTTTT. It is translated as CASSLVGRVAGELFF.

The chain uses TRBV4-1 and TRBJ2-1, with D hard to call. The germline gives CDR1 MGHRA, CDR2 YSYEKL. This CDR3 contains 16 residues. The V gene lost 1 base and the J gene lost 1 base, with 11 bases spanning the gap. This chain's CDR3 is CASSQGQRSSYNEQFF. For the CDR3, the DNA is TGCGCCAGCAGCCAAGGTCAGAGGAGTTCCTACAATGAGCAGTTCTTC.

This clonotype was found a few times. The chain combines TRBV12-3 or TRBV12-4 with TRBJ2-5; no firm D call. The CDR3 has 13 residues. V gave up 9 bases and J gave up 1 base, with 12 bases separating them. In DNA form, the CDR3 reads TGTGCCAGAAAAGGCAGTCCCCAAGAGACCCAGTACTTC. This codes for CARKGSPQETQYF.

The chain is built from TRBV12-3 or TRBV12-4 and TRBJ2-5; D possibly corresponds to TRBD2 (5 bases). V lost 1 base and J lost 5, with 11 bases in between. The CDR3 sequence is 14 residues long. The CDR3: CASSLEAPGETQYF. In DNA form, the CDR3 reads TGTGCCAGCAGTTTAGAAGCACCGGGGGAGACCCAGTACTTC.

CDR3 nucleotides: TGTGCCAGCAGCTTGGCCGGGACTACCTACAATGAGCAGTTCTTC. Translating it yields CASSLAGTTYNEQFF. This chain connects TRBV7-9 to TRBJ2-1; 7 bases are shared with TRBD2. The CDR3 is 15 amino acids. The germline V gene has CDR1 SEHNR and CDR2 FQNEAQ (reference sequence). Trimming at V came to 3 bases and at J to 2 bases, leaving 4 bases not matched to a gene.

The V call is TRBV6-1, the J call TRBJ1-2; 10 bases agree with TRBD1. Germline V gene sequence: CDR1 MNHNS, CDR2 SASEGT. J lost 2 bases, V lost 5 bases, and 2 bases had no gene match. The CDR3 sequence is 14 residues long. The CDR3 reads CASSKGQGNYGYTF. The CDR3, as DNA: TGTGCCAGCAGTAAGGGACAGGGGAACTATGGCTACACCTTC.

This chain joins TRBV20-1 and TRBJ1-1, with a weak D call TRBD1 (6 bases). The CDR3 is 13 amino acids. The germline V gene encodes CDR1 DFQATT and CDR2 SNEGSKA (reference sequence). Trimming removed 3 bases from V and 7 bases from J, with 15 bases in between. CDR3 in amino acids: CSASSWTVGEAFF. CDR3 coding DNA: TGCAGTGCTAGCTCTTGGACAGTGGGTGAAGCTTTCTTT.

On this clonotype: Compared with germline, one end of the junction differs, possibly owing to a read error. This chain connects TRBV3-1 to TRBJ2-2; D gene unclear. Germline V gene data show CDR1 as LGHDT and CDR2 as YNNKEL (reference sequence). The CDR3 covers 15 residues. The CDR3 sequence is CASSRRGANAGELFF. In DNA form, the CDR3 reads TGTGCCAGCAGCCGCAGAGGCGCGAACGCCGGGGAGCTGTTTTTT.

The genes are TRBV29-1 and TRBJ2-7; TRBD1 or TRBD2 may be the D gene (5 bases each). CDR1 is SQVTM, CDR2 ANQGSEA, per germline. The CDR3 consists of 13 residues. The V end was cut by 6 bases, the J end by 4 bases, with 16 bases between. The CDR3 DNA reads TGCAGCGTGACCGGGACGGAAGAATACGAGCAGTACGTC. This codes for CSVTGTEEYEQYV.

This clonotype was detected a few times. The CDR3 DNA sequence: TGTGCCAGCAGCTTAGCGTCAGCGGGGGGGCTCCAAAACATTCAGTACTTC. Protein product: CASSLASAGGLQNIQYF. The chain links TRBV7-2 to TRBJ2-4; TRBD2 matches at 10 bases. Germline assignment: CDR1 SGHTA and CDR2 FQGNSA. The trim removed 0 bases at V and 5 bases at J, leaving 7 bases unmatched. The CDR3 contains 17 residues.

The V call is TRBV6-5, the J call TRBJ2-2; D ambiguous. The CDR3 contains 15 residues. Trimming took off 0 bases at V and 10 bases at J, with 15 bases between the two ends. Germline assignment: CDR1 MNHEY and CDR2 SVGAGI. CDR3 DNA: TGTGCCAGCAGTTACTCCCCGGCCGCCTCCAAGGAGCTGTTTTTT. It is translated as CASSYSPAASKELFF.

The rearrangement joins TRBV6-2 or TRBV6-3 to TRBJ2-1; 8 bases fit TRBD2. J was trimmed by 6 bases and V by 4 bases; bases with no gene match: 14. The CDR3 contains 17 residues. Germline V gives CDR1 MNHEY, CDR2 SVGEGT. The CDR3 loop is CASSSGTRVSGRNEQFF. Here the CDR3 DNA reads TGTGCCAGCAGTTCCGGGACTAGAGTTAGCGGTCGCAATGAGCAGTTCTTC.

The chain combines TRBV10-3 with TRBJ1-1, with D unclear. CDR1 and CDR2 (germline): ENHRY, SYGVKD. Between the trimmed V and J ends, which lost 0 bases and 1 base, there was a span of 9 bases. The CDR3 extends over 15 amino acids. CDR3 DNA sequence: TGTGCCATCAGTGAGTCGGAGGTCAGGAACACTGAAGCTTTCTTT. Translating it yields CAISESEVRNTEAFF.